The sequence of this T cell receptor beta chain was determined in a study of blood T cell repertoires in COVID-19 (dated by TCRdb to 2019 to 2021). With regard to the full study: Samples from collaborators originated in the United States, Italy and Spain and spanned both the acute and convalescent phases of COVID-19. The material from the prospective study consisted of cDNA or gDNA derived from T cells, B-cell-depleted T cells, or PBMCs. Deeply sampled blood TCRbeta repertoires from subjects exposed to, actively infected with, or recovered from COVID-19 were included in the dataset. A freely available public database, intended as a resource for researchers studying the immune response to SARS-CoV-2, is where the repertoires were released. Samples came from the ongoing ImmuneRACE study (first 160 participants) plus 1,254 subjects from 6 global collaborators. A de-identified subject ID, COVID-19 status, age in years and sex were almost always included in the sample metadata. Where available, HLA class I and class II types were obtained from metadata supplied by the sample provider rather than from assay-based typing.

The collaborating institutions used their own protocols to collect whole blood in K2EDTA tubes. For TCRbeta analysis, collaborator samples were shipped as frozen whole blood, as isolated PBMCs, or as DNA extracted from either sample type. This clone has only a few counts. There is no known antigen for this receptor. The input lacks base qualities; no much larger clone sits a single base away. CDR3 length: 18 amino acids, cysteine to phenylalanine. Kept here is only the CDR3 DNA, which spans 54 bases and is read in frame from base 1. For CDR1 and CDR2, the germline V gene (reference sequence) lists PRHDT and FYEKMQ. From V the trimming removes 0 bases and from J it removes 0 bases, while the gene matches leave 8 bases of the junction unaccounted for. Study-level results and caveats: The quantity of clinical and demographic metadata differed by source and by participant and was supplied without curation.

The immunoSEQ Assay, a bias-controlled multiplex PCR, was used to amplify TCRbeta CDR3 regions from genomic DNA. Per the source publication's procedure: Within the assay, amplification of reference gene primers was used to estimate how many nucleated cells each sample contained. To quantify the absolute abundance of each unique TCRbeta CDR3 rearrangement, sequence reads were collapsed and filtered. For each sample, productive Simpson clonality was calculated by taking the square root of Simpson's diversity index across productive rearrangements. Not all clones reach the TCRdb copy of this immuneACCESS table, which keeps in-frame sequences only. Checked studies attribute under half of the gap to unresolved V genes and leave the rest unexplained. The V and J calls and clone size were taken over from that table, and D and trimming were inferred from the DNA. The sample includes about 140,000 clones, with around 87% observed a single time. Roughly 5% of the sample is taken by the ten largest.

The sample comprised peripheral blood. The TCR sequence derives from a human donor in a cohort sampled during active COVID-19. Recombination joined TRBV13 with TRBJ2-7, with 10 bases aligning to TRBD2. The nucleotides are TGTGCCAGCAGCTTAGGGTCTAGCGGGGGCCCTAGCTCCTACGAGCAGTACTTC. Translation gives CASSLGSSGGPSSYEQYF.